The clone carrying this TCR beta chain was seen once. V shed 0 bases and J shed 2 bases, with 14 bases lying between them. The CDR3 runs 16 residues. The germline CDR1 and CDR2 sequences are SGHDN and FVKESK. The sample originates from a study of cytomegalovirus exposure and HLA in healthy donors. The PCR employed 60 Vbeta primers together with 13 Jbeta primers. Sequenced by immunoSEQ multiplex PCR; TCRdb stores in-frame clones only, minus some. The sample lists approximately 90,000 clones, roughly 80% occurring once. The sequence was collected from a man aged 30 to 39 in good health and CMV-seronegative. What was sequenced was PBMCs. J is TRBJ2-7 and V is TRBV14; no definite D call. The CDR3 protein is CASSQESLRIPYEQYF. The CDR3 DNA sequence: TGTGCCAGCAGCCAAGAAAGTTTGCGGATTCCCTACGAGCAGTACTTC.